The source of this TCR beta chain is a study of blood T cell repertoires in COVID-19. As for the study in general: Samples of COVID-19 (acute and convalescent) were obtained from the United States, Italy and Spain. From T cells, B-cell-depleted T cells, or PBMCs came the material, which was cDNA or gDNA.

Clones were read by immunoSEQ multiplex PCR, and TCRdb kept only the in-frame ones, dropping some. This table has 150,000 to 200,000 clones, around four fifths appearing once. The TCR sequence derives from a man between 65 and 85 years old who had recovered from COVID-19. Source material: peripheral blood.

The CDR3 DNA sequence: TGTGCCAGCTCACCACCATTATCTAATGAGCAGTTCTTC. It codes for CASSPPLSNEQFF. The rearrangement uses TRBV18 and TRBJ2-1; no definite D call. This CDR3 comprises 13 residues. Germline assignment: CDR1 KGHSH and CDR2 LQKENI. V was trimmed by 0 bases and J by 7 bases, leaving 7 bases between them.